Following are 26 T cell receptor beta chains from one sample sequenced in a study of blood T cells in healthy people across ages. A second PCR of about 7 to 12 cycles used a sample-barcoded 5' primer and a J-beta primer mix. TCRdb passed the 5' RACE reads through MiXCR, listing each CDR3 protein once. This table holds 1.5 million or so distinct CDR3 sequences, around two fifths found once. Sequencing input: blood. The receptors originated from a young woman in good health.

The V gene is TRBV10-3, the J gene TRBJ1-6; the D gene is possibly TRBD1 (5 bases). The V end lost 2 bases, the J end lost 8 bases, and 7 bases lay between the germline ends. The CDR3 has 13 amino acids. Germline loops: CDR1 ENHRY, CDR2 SYGVKD. CDR3 in DNA: TGTGCCATCAGTGAGCAAGGGGATTCACCCCTCCACTTT. Its protein product is CAISEQGDSPLHF.

This clonotype was detected only a few times. The chain combines TRBV7-2 with TRBJ2-1; 8 nucleotides line up with TRBD1. V was clipped by 3 bases and J by 5 bases; unmatched bases: 6. The CDR3 contains 15 residues. The germline V gene has CDR1 SGHTA and CDR2 FQGNSA. CDR3 amino acids: CASSFFQGQDNEQFF. The CDR3 region has the DNA TGTGCCAGCAGCTTCTTTCAGGGACAGGACAATGAGCAGTTCTTC.

The chain has TRBV14 and TRBJ2-1; TRBD2 matches at 9 bases. This CDR3 has 17 amino acids. CDR1 is SGHDN, CDR2 FVKESK, per germline. V lost 5 bases, J lost 8 bases, and 16 bases stayed unmatched. The CDR3 DNA sequence: TGTGCCAGCAGCTCCCGACTAGCGGAGGGGCCGGGGTATGAGCAGTTCTTC. Its translation is CASSSRLAEGPGYEQFF.

The chain has TRBV27 and TRBJ2-7; possibly TRBD1 for D (6 bases). The J call may be incorrect, as the DNA end agrees better with TRBJ2-5. CDR3 length equals 15 residues. Germline V lookup: CDR1 MNHEY, CDR2 SMNVEV (reference sequence). The CDR3 DNA reads TGTGCCAGCCAGAAGACACAGGGTTGGAGGGAGACCCAGTACTTC. This encodes CASQKTQGWRETQYF.

This rearrangement joins TRBV5-1 to TRBJ1-2; D uncertain. V was shortened by 6 bases and J by 4 bases, with 13 bases between the two germline ends. The CDR3 length is 13 residues. Germline V lookup: CDR1 SGHRS, CDR2 YFSETQ. CDR3 coding DNA: TGCGCCAGCACCAGAGACCCCGCCTATGGCTACACCTTC. Translation: CASTRDPAYGYTF. Using reference TRBV5-1 and TRBJ1-2 for the parts outside the CDR3, the full variable domain is KAGVTQTPRYLIKTRGQQVTLSCSPISGHRSVSWYQQTPGQGLQFLFEYFSETQRNKGNFPGRFSGRQFSNSRSEMNVSTLELGDSALYLCASTRDPAYGYTFGSGTRLTVV.

This sequence joins TRBV9 and TRBJ2-3; D not resolved. CDR1 is SGDLS and CDR2 is YYNGEE in the germline V gene. With 0 bases removed from V and 4 bases from J, the gap between germline ends came to 12 bases. This CDR3 is built from 15 residues. The CDR3 sequence: CASSVEGVGSDTQYF. The CDR3, as DNA: TGTGCCAGCAGCGTAGAGGGCGTTGGTTCAGATACGCAGTATTTT.

The V and J genes are TRBV29-1 and TRBJ1-2, with no clear D. V lost 7 bases and J lost 2, with 8 bases in between. CDR3 size: 11 residues. Germline-derived CDR1 and CDR2 are SQVTM and ANQGSEA. CDR3 sequence reads: CSGIMNYGYTF. The CDR3 nucleotides are TGCAGCGGAATTATGAACTATGGCTACACCTTC.

This chain uses TRBV11-1 with TRBJ2-1; either TRBD1 or TRBD2 may fit D (6 bases each). Germline CDR1 is SGHAT and CDR2 is FQDESV (reference sequence). CDR3 size: 17 residues. The V end lost 5 bases, the J end lost 2 bases, and 19 bases lay between the germline ends. The CDR3 is CASSNRRGTAAYNEQFF. CDR3 bases: TGTGCCAGCAGCAATAGGAGGGGGACCGCCGCCTACAATGAGCAGTTCTTC.

The sample holds a few counts of this clonotype. This chain joins TRBV9 and TRBJ1-1; D remains unclear. The germline V gene has CDR1 SGDLS and CDR2 YYNGEE. V lost 3 bases, J lost 1 base, and 10 bases lay in between. The CDR3 is 14 amino acids. The CDR3 spells CASSAQWGNTEAFF. The CDR3, as DNA: TGTGCCAGCAGCGCGCAATGGGGGAACACTGAAGCTTTCTTT.

The genes are TRBV3-1 and TRBJ2-2; no definite D call. The CDR3 totals 15 residues. CDR1 is LGHDT and CDR2 is YNNKEL in the germline V gene (reference sequence). Trimming removed 3 bases at V and 6 bases at J, with 14 bases between. In nucleotides, the CDR3 is TGTGCCAGCAGCCAGGATGTAAATGGCGCCGGGGAGCTGTTTTTT. It translates to CASSQDVNGAGELFF.

The V and J genes are TRBV4-1 and TRBJ2-3; 8 bases fit TRBD1. Germline values: CDR1 MGHRA, CDR2 YSYEKL. The CDR3 runs 16 residues. The junction had 8 bases not matched to a gene; V was cut back by 3 bases and J by 3 bases. The CDR3 region has the DNA TGCGCCAGCAGCCATCCGGACAGGGTAACTACAGATACGCAGTATTTT. This gives the protein CASSHPDRVTTDTQYF.

The J gene is TRBJ2-5, the V gene TRBV29-1; no firm D call. The DNA matches TRBJ2-7 better at its end, which makes the J call doubtful. Germline V gives CDR1 SQVTM, CDR2 ANQGSEA. CDR3 length: 11 residues. The CDR3 reads CSVGEVYEQYF. DNA of the CDR3: TGCAGCGTTGGTGAGGTCTACGAGCAGTACTTC.

This sequence joins TRBV4-2 and TRBJ2-7; 7 nucleotides line up with TRBD1. The CDR3 totals 14 residues. Trimming took 8 bases from V and 6 from J; bases not matched to a gene: 13. CDR1 is LGHNA and CDR2 is YNFKEQ in the germline V gene. CDR3 sequence reads: CASGQAPDYREQYF. The CDR3 nucleotides read TGTGCCAGCGGACAGGCCCCCGATTATCGCGAGCAGTACTTC.

The chain joins TRBV12-5 to TRBJ2-3, with D hard to call. The CDR3 loop spans 16 amino acids. Looked up from germline, CDR1 is LGHNT and CDR2 is FRNRAP. V was pared by 1 base and J by 0 bases, with 11 bases between. The CDR3, as DNA: TGTGCTAGTGGTTTGGGTGTCAGTCCTAGCACAGATACGCAGTATTTT. Protein sequence: CASGLGVSPSTDTQYF.

The sample holds many counts of this clonotype. The V gene is TRBV3-1, the J gene TRBJ2-7; 8 bases map to TRBD2. Germline-derived CDR1 and CDR2 are LGHDT and YNNKEL (reference sequence). This CDR3 spans 17 amino acids. J was trimmed by 7 bases and V by 4 bases; bases with no gene match: 18. CDR3: CASSPLAGIAPSGEQYF. In DNA, the CDR3 is TGTGCCAGCAGCCCGTTAGCGGGAATTGCTCCATCGGGGGAGCAGTACTTC.

Only one count was recorded for this clonotype. The chain has TRBV19 and TRBJ1-5, with unresolved D. There are 13 residues in the CDR3. Deletions cut 8 bases from V and 0 bases from J, with 8 bases between. Per the germline V gene, CDR1 is LNHDA and CDR2 is SQIVND (reference sequence). The DNA for the CDR3 is TGTGCCAGTTCTGTCCATAGCAATCAGCCCCAGCATTTT. As protein: CASSVHSNQPQHF. The full variable domain, its missing parts supplied by reference TRBV19 and TRBJ1-5, is DGGITQSPKYLFRKEGQNVTLSCEQNLNHDAMYWYRQDPGQGLRLIYYSQIVNDFQKGDIAEGYSVSREKKESFPLTVTSAQKNPTAFYLCASSVHSNQPQHFGDGTRLSIL.

The chain is built from TRBV24-1 and TRBJ2-1, with 9 bases fitting TRBD2. Trimming took 4 bases from V and 4 from J; bases not matched to a gene: 4. The CDR3 is 15 residues long. Germline V gives CDR1 KGHDR, CDR2 SFDVKD. CDR3 sequence: CATSDPLAGYNEQFF. The CDR3 region has the DNA TGTGCCACCAGTGACCCCCTAGCGGGATACAATGAGCAGTTCTTC.

J is TRBJ2-1 and V is TRBV29-1; maybe TRBD2 (5 bases). Gene TRBJ2-7 matches the end of the DNA better, so the J call may be wrong. The V gene's germline CDR1 is SQVTM and CDR2 ANQGSEA. This CDR3 region has 12 residues. The chain's CDR3 is CSAEGWYNEQYF. CDR3 coding DNA: TGCAGCGCAGAGGGCTGGTACAATGAGCAGTACTTC.

This clonotype was observed at least ten times. The chain couples TRBV7-2 to TRBJ1-6; D gene uncertain. Germline values: CDR1 SGHTA, CDR2 FQGNSA. V dropped 1 base and J dropped 4 bases, with 5 bases sitting between them. This CDR3 comprises 14 residues. The CDR3 DNA reads TGTGCCAGCAGCTTAGACAGTTATAATTCACCCCTCCACTTT. Its protein is CASSLDSYNSPLHF.

This clonotype occurred a few times. The chain joins TRBV12-3 or TRBV12-4 to TRBJ1-5; unclear D gene. The CDR3 is 14 residues long. V lost 6 bases and J lost 2, with 11 bases in between. DNA of the CDR3: TGTGCCAGCAGGATCAGCCATGGCAATCAGCCCCAGCATTTT. It translates to CASRISHGNQPQHF.

This sequence joins TRBV12-3 or TRBV12-4 and TRBJ1-4; 7 bases align to TRBD1. V lost 6 bases, J lost 7 bases, and 5 bases stayed unmatched. There are 13 residues in the CDR3. CDR3 sequence reads: CASRRGQGEKLFF. CDR3 nucleotide sequence: TGTGCCAGCAGGAGGGGGCAGGGTGAAAAACTGTTTTTT.

The V gene is TRBV12-5, the J gene TRBJ2-5, with D tentatively TRBD1 (5 bases). This CDR3 spans 14 amino acids. V was clipped by 4 bases and J by 5 bases, with 14 bases between them. Germline V gene data show CDR1 as LGHNT and CDR2 as FRNRAP. The CDR3 spells CASGSQGSGETQYF. The CDR3 DNA reads as TGTGCTAGTGGTTCGCAGGGTTCTGGGGAGACCCAGTACTTC.

The chain recombines TRBV20-1 with TRBJ2-7; 10 nucleotides match TRBD2. V lost 4 bases, J lost 7 bases, and 10 bases stayed unmatched. CDR3 length equals 14 residues. Germline lookup yields CDR1 DFQATT and CDR2 SNEGSKA (reference sequence). This CDR3 is CSAKTSGNNNEQYF. For the CDR3, the DNA is TGCAGTGCTAAAACTAGCGGGAACAACAATGAGCAGTACTTC.

This rearrangement joins TRBV5-1 to TRBJ2-1; TRBD2 matches 11 bases. The V gene end was trimmed by 3 bases and the J gene end by 6 bases; junction bases not matched to a gene: 5. There are 15 residues in the CDR3. Germline CDR1 SGHRS, CDR2 YFSETQ. The CDR3: CASSSTGTSGNEQFF. CDR3 nucleotides: TGCGCCAGCAGCTCAACCGGGACTAGCGGCAATGAGCAGTTCTTC.

This chain connects TRBV28 to TRBJ2-7; D is tentatively TRBD1 or TRBD2 (5 bases each). The CDR3 length is 15 residues. Deletions cut 7 bases from V and 2 bases from J, with 18 bases between. Germline-derived CDR1 and CDR2 are MDHEN and SYDVKM. CDR3 DNA: TGTGCCAGCACTCCCCCCGGGACCAAAACCTACGAGCAGTACTTC. Protein product: CASTPPGTKTYEQYF.

This clonotype was recorded a few times. The chain employs TRBV27 and TRBJ2-1; unclear D gene. In germline, CDR1 is MNHEY, CDR2 SMNVEV (reference sequence). With 0 bases removed from V and 6 bases from J, the gap between germline ends came to 15 bases. CDR3 size: 16 residues. DNA for the CDR3: TGTGCCAGCAGTTTATCGTCTCAGGTTCGAACCAATGAGCAGTTCTTC. This gives the protein CASSLSSQVRTNEQFF.